This TCR beta chain stems from a study of blood T cell repertoires in COVID-19. In the authors' workflow: Amplified reference gene primers provided the basis for estimating nucleated cell counts. Method: immunoSEQ multiplex PCR; TCRdb's copy keeps in-frame clones and lacks some. The DNA was the basis for D and trimming; V, J and clone size are from that table. Of approximately 180,000 clones detected, roughly 79% appear once; the ten largest clones hold more than 10%. Seattle enrolled patients during active infection and tracked them longitudinally. The CDR3 is made up of 16 amino acids. V was pared by 5 bases and J by 3 bases, with 11 bases of the junction left unmatched. Germline V lookup: CDR1 SEHNR, CDR2 FQNEAQ (reference sequence).

The clonotype comes from an elderly woman with COVID-19, enrolled during active disease. The chain is built from TRBV7-9 and TRBJ2-7; 9 positions agree with TRBD1. Sequencing input: peripheral blood. The CDR3, as DNA: TGTGCCAGCAGCCCCGCCGAGGGACAGGGTCGCTACGAGCAGTACTTC. It encodes CASSPAEGQGRYEQYF.